This T cell receptor (beta chain) was sequenced during a study of identifying expanded T cells in peripheral blood. The protocol was immunoSEQ multiplex PCR, while the TCRdb copy is restricted to in-frame clones and leaves out a portion. The sample comprises about 100,000 clones, around nine tenths of which are singletons, and roughly 6% rests with the top ten. This clone turned up a few times. J gave up 7 bases and V 4 bases, and 5 bases lay outside the gene matches. CDR3 length: 14 residues. CDR1 SGHVS and CDR2 FNYEAQ come from the germline V gene. The chain combines TRBV7-6 with TRBJ2-3, with 10 nucleotides matching TRBD2. This clonotype was sampled from a person aged 18-70 years in good health. The source material was blood. CDR3 residues: CASSSSGGANTQYF. Written as DNA, the CDR3 is TGTGCCAGCAGCTCGAGCGGGGGGGCGAATACGCAGTATTTT.